This T cell receptor beta chain was sequenced in a study of cytomegalovirus exposure and HLA in healthy donors. About this clone: Antigen: not known.

Findings and caveats of the study: Specific recognition of CMV antigens was confirmed in vitro for three chains (all CMV-associated). Rare TCR sequences predominated, though certain public TCRs were found in many donors. The authors listed 150 or so TCR beta chains as cytomegalovirus-associated.

Generated by immunoSEQ multiplex PCR, the TCRdb table keeps only in-frame clones and is missing some. The profile shows fewer than 200,000 clones, approximately 81% of them singletons. The TCR sequence derives from a man in his late teens or twenties in good health and CMV-seropositive. Sequenced: PBMCs.

The chain's CDR3 is CASSLGFTVLNTEAFF. DNA for the CDR3: TGTGCCAGCAGTTTAGGTTTTACAGTCCTGAACACTGAAGCTTTCTTT. This rearrangement joins TRBV28 to TRBJ1-1; D unresolved. Looked up from germline, CDR1 is MDHEN and CDR2 is SYDVKM. The CDR3 is 16 residues long. Trimming took 2 bases from V and 0 from J, leaving 13 bases between them.